These T cell receptor beta chains were read from a single sample in a study of cytomegalovirus exposure and HLA in healthy donors. Generated by immunoSEQ multiplex PCR, the TCRdb table keeps only in-frame clones and is missing some. The sample shows under 200,000 clones, around 80% of them seen only once. The sequenced sample was PBMCs. The receptors were sampled from a human donor in good health. Each CDR3 is given with its conserved first and last residue. The D gene is left open where the match is weak. Some rows mark clone size as missing; the rest say once, few, many or name a class of expanded clone.

size: -
J: TRBJ1-3
V: TRBV19
D: -
CDR3: CASSILTGFSGNTIYF
DNA: TGTGCCAGTAGTATTCTAACAGGATTCTCTGGAAACACCATATATTTT

size: few
J: TRBJ1-1
V: TRBV7-2
D: TRBD1
CDR3: CASSRRGRDTEAFF
DNA: TGTGCCAGCAGCCGAAGGGGGCGCGACACTGAAGCTTTCTTT

size: -
J: TRBJ1-4
V: TRBV14
D: -
CDR3: CASSPTPETGATNEKLFF
DNA: TGTGCCAGCAGCCCTACACCAGAGACTGGAGCAACTAATGAAAAACTGTTTTTT

size: -
J: TRBJ1-6
V: TRBV4-3
D: -
CDR3: CASSLFLGDSYNSPLHF
DNA: TGCGCCAGCAGCCTTTTTTTGGGCGACTCCTATAATTCACCCCTCCACTTT

size: -
J: TRBJ2-2
V: TRBV19
D: -
CDR3: CASGSNYHTGELFF
DNA: TGTGCCAGTGGCAGCAACTATCACACCGGGGAGCTGTTTTTT

size: few
J: TRBJ1-3
V: TRBV6-1
D: TRBD1
CDR3: CASSERTGTGNTIYF
DNA: TGTGCCAGCAGTGAAAGGACAGGTACTGGAAACACCATATATTTT

size: once
J: TRBJ2-1
V: TRBV10-3
D: TRBD2
CDR3: CAISESLDSGGITYNEQFF
DNA: TGTGCCATCAGTGAGTCTTTGGATAGCGGGGGGATAACCTACAATGAGCAGTTCTTC

size: few
J: TRBJ1-5
V: TRBV7-6
D: -
CDR3: CASSLFEGGNNQPQHF
DNA: TGTGCCAGCAGCTTATTTGAGGGAGGTAACAATCAGCCCCAGCATTTT

size: -
J: TRBJ2-7
V: TRBV5-6
D: -
CDR3: CASSLRAYEQYF
DNA: TGTGCCAGCAGCCTCAGGGCCTACGAGCAGTACTTC

size: -
J: TRBJ2-1
V: TRBV11-3
D: TRBD2
CDR3: CASSFEAGGYNEQFF
DNA: TGTGCCAGCAGCTTTGAAGCGGGGGGGTACAATGAGCAGTTCTTC

size: -
J: TRBJ1-4
V: TRBV18
D: -
CDR3: CASLRGLSEKLFF
DNA: TGTGCCAGCTTAAGGGGCCTCAGCGAAAAACTGTTTTTT

size: -
J: TRBJ1-1
V: TRBV12-5
D: -
CDR3: CASGLNAGDNTEAFF
DNA: TGTGCTAGTGGTTTGAATGCGGGTGATAACACTGAAGCTTTCTTT

size: -
J: TRBJ2-1
V: TRBV6-6
D: TRBD2
CDR3: CASSYPGGSTDEQFF
DNA: TGTGCCAGCAGTTACCCGGGGGGTTCTACGGATGAGCAGTTCTTC

size: few
J: TRBJ2-3
V: TRBV10-3
D: TRBD2
CDR3: CAISEFRGGGTDTQYF
DNA: TGTGCCATCAGTGAGTTTCGGGGGGGCGGTACAGATACGCAGTATTTT

size: -
J: TRBJ1-1
V: TRBV28
D: -
CDR3: CASIVQGVRGTEAFF
DNA: TGTGCCAGCATCGTACAAGGGGTCAGGGGCACTGAAGCTTTCTTT

size: -
J: TRBJ1-1
V: TRBV7-9
D: -
CDR3: CASSPRQVNTEAFF
DNA: TGTGCCAGCAGCCCAAGACAGGTTAACACTGAAGCTTTCTTT

size: few
J: TRBJ2-7
V: TRBV10-3
D: TRBD1
CDR3: CAISGQGDYEQYF
DNA: TGTGCCATCAGTGGGCAGGGGGACTACGAGCAGTACTTC

size: few
J: TRBJ1-1
V: TRBV10-3
D: TRBD1
CDR3: CAIRTGGYEAFF
DNA: TGTGCCATTCGGACAGGGGGGTATGAAGCTTTCTTT

size: -
J: TRBJ2-6
V: TRBV7-2
D: TRBD1
CDR3: CASSLNRPGQPIGANVLTF
DNA: TGTGCCAGCAGCTTAAATCGACCGGGACAGCCGATCGGGGCCAACGTCCTGACTTTC

size: -
J: TRBJ1-6
V: TRBV5-6
D: TRBD1
CDR3: CASSRDRSRSPLHF
DNA: TGTGCCAGCAGCAGGGACAGATCCCGGTCACCCCTCCACTTT

size: once
J: TRBJ1-6
V: TRBV6-5
D: TRBD1
CDR3: CASSYSPGGLSPLHF
DNA: TGTGCCAGCAGTTACTCTCCAGGGGGCCTTTCACCCCTCCACTTT

size: once
J: TRBJ1-6
V: TRBV2
D: TRBD1
CDR3: CASSELRTGKPPLHF
DNA: TGTGCCAGCAGTGAACTCCGGACAGGAAAACCACCCCTCCACTTT

size: once
J: TRBJ2-7
V: TRBV7-8
D: -
CDR3: CASSQVTGYSYEQYF
DNA: TGTGCCAGCAGCCAAGTGACAGGATACTCCTACGAGCAGTACTTC

size: -
J: TRBJ1-6
V: TRBV6-1
D: TRBD1
CDR3: CASRWDREINSPLHF
DNA: TGTGCCAGCAGATGGGACAGAGAGATTAATTCACCCCTCCACTTT

size: -
J: TRBJ1-1
V: TRBV9
D: -
CDR3: CASRGQWNTEAFF
DNA: TGTGCCAGCAGAGGACAGTGGAACACTGAAGCTTTCTTT

size: -
J: TRBJ1-2
V: TRBV5-3
D: TRBD1
CDR3: CARSYYRQGGNYGYTF
DNA: TGTGCCAGAAGCTATTACCGACAGGGAGGTAACTATGGCTACACCTTC

size: -
J: TRBJ1-6
V: TRBV27
D: TRBD1
CDR3: CASRQTGGGSPLHF
DNA: TGTGCCAGCAGGCAAACAGGGGGCGGTTCACCCCTCCACTTT

size: once
J: TRBJ1-6
V: TRBV18
D: -
CDR3: CASSPGQAYNSPLHF
DNA: TGTGCCAGCTCACCAGGGCAGGCATATAATTCACCCCTCCACTTT

size: -
J: TRBJ1-1
V: TRBV10-3
D: TRBD1
CDR3: CAISEQDRREAFF
DNA: TGTGCCATCAGTGAACAGGACAGGCGTGAAGCTTTCTTT

size: -
J: TRBJ2-5
V: TRBV19
D: -
CDR3: CASREISRETQYF
DNA: TGTGCCAGTAGGGAGATTAGCCGAGAGACCCAGTACTTC

size: few
J: TRBJ2-7
V: TRBV4-1
D: TRBD2
CDR3: CASSLGLGPPYEQYF
DNA: TGCGCCAGCAGCCTAGGACTAGGTCCCCCCTACGAGCAGTACTTC

size: -
J: TRBJ2-1
V: TRBV11-3
D: TRBD2
CDR3: CASSARAGGVNEQFF
DNA: TGTGCCAGCAGCGCTCGAGCGGGGGGAGTCAATGAGCAGTTCTTC

size: few
J: TRBJ1-3
V: TRBV5-1
D: TRBD1
CDR3: CASSLEGAAGNTIYF
DNA: TGCGCCAGCAGCTTGGAGGGGGCGGCTGGAAACACCATATATTTT

size: -
J: TRBJ1-4
V: TRBV19
D: -
CDR3: CASSPPRRNEKLFF
DNA: TGTGCCAGTAGTCCCCCGAGGAGAAATGAAAAACTGTTTTTT

size: -
J: TRBJ1-4
V: TRBV6-5
D: -
CDR3: CASSYWQGNEKLFF
DNA: TGTGCCAGCAGTTACTGGCAGGGAAATGAAAAACTGTTTTTT

size: -
J: TRBJ1-6
V: TRBV4-3
D: -
CDR3: CASSPGHYNSPLHF
DNA: TGCGCCAGCAGCCCGGGACACTATAATTCACCCCTCCACTTT

size: -
J: TRBJ2-3
V: TRBV4-3
D: TRBD2
CDR3: CASSLSGLAGGLGTDTQYF
DNA: TGCGCCAGCAGCCTCTCGGGACTAGCGGGGGGGCTTGGCACAGATACGCAGTATTTT

size: -
J: TRBJ2-7
V: TRBV5-4
D: TRBD2
CDR3: CASTLGYQGGLWEQYF
DNA: TGTGCCAGCACCTTGGGGTACCAGGGAGGGTTGTGGGAGCAGTACTTC

size: -
J: TRBJ2-5
V: TRBV7-8
D: TRBD2
CDR3: CASSLGQTGLGQETQYF
DNA: TGTGCCAGCAGCTTAGGGCAAACGGGACTAGGACAAGAGACCCAGTACTTC

size: -
J: TRBJ2-5
V: TRBV2
D: -
CDR3: CASNQGETQYF
DNA: TGTGCCAGCAATCAGGGGGAGACCCAGTACTTC

size: -
J: TRBJ2-1
V: TRBV6-1
D: -
CDR3: CASSERGGRVNEQFF
DNA: TGTGCCAGCAGTGAAAGGGGGGGGCGGGTCAATGAGCAGTTCTTC

size: -
J: TRBJ2-7
V: TRBV11-3
D: TRBD1
CDR3: CASSLRSGRGLYEQYF
DNA: TGTGCCAGCAGCTTGAGATCGGGCAGGGGGCTATACGAGCAGTACTTC

size: -
J: TRBJ1-1
V: TRBV13
D: TRBD1
CDR3: CASSEGTGITEAFF
DNA: TGTGCCAGCAGCGAAGGGACAGGGATAACTGAAGCTTTCTTT

size: -
J: TRBJ2-7
V: TRBV27
D: TRBD1
CDR3: CASSGQGVFGQQYF
DNA: TGTGCCAGCAGCGGACAGGGAGTTTTCGGACAGCAGTACTTC

size: -
J: TRBJ2-3
V: TRBV9
D: TRBD2
CDR3: CASEGGGGSTDTQYF
DNA: TGTGCCAGCGAGGGGGGCGGGGGGAGCACAGATACGCAGTATTTT

size: -
J: TRBJ1-4
V: TRBV15
D: TRBD1
CDR3: CATRLRQGRNEKLFF
DNA: TGTGCCACCAGATTAAGACAGGGAAGAAATGAAAAACTGTTTTTT

size: -
J: TRBJ2-7
V: TRBV7-9
D: -
CDR3: CSSSLTEYEQYF
DNA: TGTTCCAGCAGCTTAACCGAGTACGAGCAGTACTTC

size: -
J: TRBJ1-6
V: TRBV4-1
D: -
CDR3: CASSQEQGNVSPLHF
DNA: TGCGCCAGCAGCCAAGAACAGGGTAATGTTTCACCCCTCCACTTT

size: -
J: TRBJ2-1
V: TRBV6-5
D: TRBD2
CDR3: CASDSGGAWWKFF
DNA: TGTGCCAGCGATAGCGGGGGGGCCTGGTGGAAGTTCTTC

size: -
J: TRBJ2-1
V: TRBV5-1
D: -
CDR3: CASSLAGLYNEQFF
DNA: TGCGCCAGCAGCTTGGCAGGGCTATACAATGAGCAGTTCTTC

size: -
J: TRBJ1-4
V: TRBV29-1
D: -
CDR3: CSANSGEKLFF
DNA: TGCAGCGCTAATTCGGGGGAAAAACTGTTTTTT

size: -
J: TRBJ2-5
V: TRBV6-5
D: TRBD2
CDR3: CASSTSGGTFETQYF
DNA: TGTGCCAGCAGTACTAGCGGGGGAACGTTTGAGACCCAGTACTTC